This T cell receptor beta chain comes out of a study of blood T cells in healthy people across ages. A second about 6 to 11 cycle PCR used barcoded and J-beta primers. MiXCR, applied by TCRdb to the 5' RACE reads, yields one record per CDR3 protein. There are around 780,000 distinct CDR3 sequences in the sample; around 25% occur only once, and around 3% lies in the top ten. Unmatched junction bases numbered 7, after V lost 6 bases and J lost 6 bases. The CDR3 is made up of 14 amino acids. CDR1 and CDR2 (germline): SNHLY, FYNNEI. This clonotype was observed a handful of times. The same data also contributed to another study, on T cells of mothers and their children. Turning to that study: Comparable shaping of TCR recombination output by thymic selection was observed in related and unrelated pairs.

This chain links TRBV2 with TRBJ1-4, with TRBD1 matching over 7 bases. Sequenced material: blood. The sequence was collected from a boy between 10 and 17 years old in good health. The CDR3 nucleotides read TGTGCCAGCAGCTCCAGGGGGGAGGATGAAAAACTGTTTTTT. It yields the protein CASSSRGEDEKLFF.